The rows below give T cell receptor beta chains drawn from one sample of a study of T cell responses to AZD1222 COVID-19 vaccine. Clones were sequenced by immunoSEQ multiplex PCR, and TCRdb holds only the in-frame ones, with some missing. Of some 130,000 clones listed, about 93% were seen once; the top ten hold approximately 6.8%. Sequenced here: peripheral blood, sampled 28 days after the second AZD1222 dose. These receptors were collected from an adult who received the AZD1222 COVID-19 vaccine. CDR3s leave out the opening cysteine and the closing phenylalanine or tryptophan.

V: TRBV7-2; CDR3: ASRVSGRDQNTEAF
V: TRBV12-3/TRBV12-4; CDR3: ASSWRLESPQH
V: TRBV5-6; CDR3: ASSSLGQVSPAWGYT
V: TRBV19; CDR3: ASNQGGNQPQH
V: TRBV6-6; CDR3: ASSYSVPSGNTIY
V: TRBV5-1; CDR3: ASSLMTSGGETQY
V: TRBV6-6; CDR3: ASSYSLGRYSPLH
V: TRBV28; CDR3: ASSLGGTGGQYEQY
V: TRBV30; CDR3: AWSPGYGYT
V: TRBV5-1; CDR3: ASSTGPPSSYNEQF
V: TRBV5-1; CDR3: ASRTGFGNEQF
V: TRBV3-1/TRBV3-2; CDR3: ASSQEGVGPLH
V: TRBV6-2/TRBV6-3; CDR3: ASSYSKGEQY
V: TRBV3-1/TRBV3-2; CDR3: ASSHSGQGNYGYT
V: TRBV7-9; CDR3: ASSLTADSGNTIY
V: TRBV19; CDR3: ASSTGIQANTEAF
V: TRBV19; CDR3: ASRDTGTEAF
V: TRBV3-1/TRBV3-2; CDR3: ASSPGGSATYYNSPLH
V: TRBV19; CDR3: ASSIGGRVDEPQH
V: TRBV18; CDR3: ASSPSRTGHTEAF
V: TRBV19; CDR3: ASSITPTGNEQF
V: TRBV11-2; CDR3: ASSFGESFRVINLYGYT
V: TRBV29-1; CDR3: TGGTGSDTQY
V: TRBV9; CDR3: ASSPNGGMRQPQH
V: TRBV30; CDR3: AWSIHMSATEAF
V: TRBV5-1; CDR3: ASSLTGYSNQPQH
V: TRBV6-5; CDR3: ASSYSLKEPQH
V: TRBV19; CDR3: ASSILGAGKVGNTIY
V: TRBV3-1/TRBV3-2; CDR3: ASSHTGRNSYEQY
V: TRBV19; CDR3: ASSPGQGDEQF
V: TRBV7-3; CDR3: ASSLQNGGGRTYEQY
V: TRBV12-3/TRBV12-4; CDR3: ASGRGSNQPQH
V: TRBV7-2; CDR3: ASSLQANTEAF
V: TRBV18; CDR3: ASSRQDNYGYT
V: TRBV6-5; CDR3: ASSYSTRPDPQPQH
V: TRBV2; CDR3: ASRGPGTGGRDIQY
V: TRBV6-2/TRBV6-3; CDR3: ASSLQGMNTEAF
V: TRBV15; CDR3: ATSRDIGRSRGTANEKLF
V: TRBV2; CDR3: ASSEGITIY
V: TRBV6-2/TRBV6-3; CDR3: ASSSQGADRGRIAAF
V: TRBV19; CDR3: ASSIDPGGVAQPQH
V: TRBV12-2; CDR3: ASRHPGLEIQETQY
V: TRBV2; CDR3: ASGRQGGLWQPQH
V: TRBV19; CDR3: ASSGGHNQPQH
V: TRBV30; CDR3: AWSKGGFLDTQY